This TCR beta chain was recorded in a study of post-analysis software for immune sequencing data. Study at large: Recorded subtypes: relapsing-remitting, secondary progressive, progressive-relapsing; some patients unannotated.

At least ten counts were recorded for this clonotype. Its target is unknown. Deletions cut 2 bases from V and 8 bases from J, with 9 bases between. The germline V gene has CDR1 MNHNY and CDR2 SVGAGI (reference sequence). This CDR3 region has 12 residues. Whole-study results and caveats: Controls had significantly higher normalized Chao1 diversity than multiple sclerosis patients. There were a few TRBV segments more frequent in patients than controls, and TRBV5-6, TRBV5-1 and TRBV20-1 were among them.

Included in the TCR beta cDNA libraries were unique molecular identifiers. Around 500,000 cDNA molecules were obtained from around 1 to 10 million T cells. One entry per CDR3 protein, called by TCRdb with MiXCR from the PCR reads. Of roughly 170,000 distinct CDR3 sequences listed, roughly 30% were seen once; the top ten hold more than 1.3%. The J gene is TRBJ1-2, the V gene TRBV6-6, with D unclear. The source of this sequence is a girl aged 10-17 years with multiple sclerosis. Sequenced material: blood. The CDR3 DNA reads TGTGCCAGCAGTTACCAGACTCAGGGCTACACCTTC. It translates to CASSYQTQGYTF.